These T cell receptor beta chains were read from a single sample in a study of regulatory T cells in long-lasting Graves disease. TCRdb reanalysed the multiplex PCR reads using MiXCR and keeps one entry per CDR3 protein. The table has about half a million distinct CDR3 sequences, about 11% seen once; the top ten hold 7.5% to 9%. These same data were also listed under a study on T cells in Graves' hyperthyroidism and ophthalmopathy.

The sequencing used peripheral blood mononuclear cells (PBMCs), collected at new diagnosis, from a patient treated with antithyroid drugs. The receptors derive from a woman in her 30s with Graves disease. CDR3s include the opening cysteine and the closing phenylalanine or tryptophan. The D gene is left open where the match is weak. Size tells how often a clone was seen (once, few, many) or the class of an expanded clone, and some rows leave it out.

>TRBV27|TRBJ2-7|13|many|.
CASSLAFAYEQYF
TGTGCCAGCAGTTTAGCATTTGCGTACGAGCAGTACTTC
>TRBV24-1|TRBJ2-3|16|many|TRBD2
CATSGGLAGDWDTQYF
TGTGCCACCAGTGGGGGACTAGCGGGAGATTGGGATACGCAGTATTTT
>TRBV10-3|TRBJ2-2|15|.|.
CAITGLTNNTGELFF
TGTGCCATCACCGGACTCACCAATAACACCGGGGAGCTGTTTTTT
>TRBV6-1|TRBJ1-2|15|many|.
CASSTIGAANYGYTF
TGTGCCAGCAGTACAATTGGGGCCGCTAACTATGGCTACACCTTC
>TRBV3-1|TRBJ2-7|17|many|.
CASSQEWAFGRSYEQYF
TGTGCCAGCAGCCAAGAGTGGGCTTTTGGCAGGTCCTACGAGCAGTACTTC
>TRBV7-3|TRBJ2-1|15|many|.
CASSPTVSSYNEQFF
TGTGCCAGCAGCCCGACAGTTAGCTCCTACAATGAGCAGTTCTTC
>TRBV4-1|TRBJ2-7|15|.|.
CASSRGTPLGYEQYF
TGCGCCAGCAGCCGCGGGACCCCTCTAGGATACGAGCAGTACTTC
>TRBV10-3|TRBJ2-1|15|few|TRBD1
CAISEGDRGLNEQFF
TGTGCCATCAGTGAAGGGGACAGGGGGCTCAATGAGCAGTTCTTC
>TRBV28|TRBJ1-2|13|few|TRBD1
CATFWRQGNGYTF
TGTGCCACCTTTTGGAGACAGGGGAATGGCTACACCTTC
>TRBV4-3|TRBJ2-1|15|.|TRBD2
CASSQPGTTYNDQFF
TGCGCCAGCAGCCAACCCGGGACTACTTACAATGATCAGTTCTTC